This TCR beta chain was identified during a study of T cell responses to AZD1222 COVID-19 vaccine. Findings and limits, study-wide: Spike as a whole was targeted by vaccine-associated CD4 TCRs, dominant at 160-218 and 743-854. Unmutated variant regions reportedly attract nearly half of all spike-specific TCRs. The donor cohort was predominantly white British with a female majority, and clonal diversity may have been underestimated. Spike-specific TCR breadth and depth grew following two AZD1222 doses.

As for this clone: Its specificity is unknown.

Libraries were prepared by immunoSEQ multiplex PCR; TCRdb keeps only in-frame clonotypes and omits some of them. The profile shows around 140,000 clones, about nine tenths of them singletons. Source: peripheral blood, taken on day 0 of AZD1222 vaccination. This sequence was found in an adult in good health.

CDR3 in DNA: TGCGCCAGCAGCAAGGACCCTTTCTCTGGGGCCAACGTCCTGACTTTC. It translates to CASSKDPFSGANVLTF. V usage is TRBV5-1 and J usage is TRBJ2-6; no clear D. The CDR3 consists of 16 residues. The V end lost 4 bases, the J end lost 0 bases, and 11 bases lay between the germline ends. Per the germline V gene, CDR1 is SGHRS and CDR2 is YFSETQ.